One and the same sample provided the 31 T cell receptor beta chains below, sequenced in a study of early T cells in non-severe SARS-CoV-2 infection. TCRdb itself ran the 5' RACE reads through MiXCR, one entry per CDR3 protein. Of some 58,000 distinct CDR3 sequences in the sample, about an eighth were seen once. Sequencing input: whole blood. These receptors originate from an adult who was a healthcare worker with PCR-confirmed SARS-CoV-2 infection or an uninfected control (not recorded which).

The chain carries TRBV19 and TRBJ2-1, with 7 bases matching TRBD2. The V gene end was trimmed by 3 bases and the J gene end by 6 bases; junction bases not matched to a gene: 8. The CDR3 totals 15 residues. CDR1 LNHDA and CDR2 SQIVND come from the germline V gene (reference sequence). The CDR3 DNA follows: TGTGCCAGTAGTATTCTTGTCGGGGGGTCCAATGAGCAGTTCTTC. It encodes CASSILVGGSNEQFF.

The CDR3 loop reads CASSYIGPSGANVLTF. DNA for the CDR3: TGTGCCAGCAGTTATATTGGACCGTCTGGGGCCAACGTCCTGACTTTC. The chain uses TRBV6-2 or TRBV6-3 and TRBJ2-6; D unclear. Germline V gives CDR1 MNHEY, CDR2 SVGEGT. V was shortened by 3 bases and J by 1 base, with 10 bases between the two germline ends. The CDR3 loop spans 16 amino acids.

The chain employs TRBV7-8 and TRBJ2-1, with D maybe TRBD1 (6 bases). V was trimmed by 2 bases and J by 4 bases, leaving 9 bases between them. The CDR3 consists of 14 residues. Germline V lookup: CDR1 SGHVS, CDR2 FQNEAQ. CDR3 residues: CASSLRTVYNEQFF. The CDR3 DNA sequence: TGTGCCAGCAGCTTAAGGACAGTTTACAATGAGCAGTTCTTC.

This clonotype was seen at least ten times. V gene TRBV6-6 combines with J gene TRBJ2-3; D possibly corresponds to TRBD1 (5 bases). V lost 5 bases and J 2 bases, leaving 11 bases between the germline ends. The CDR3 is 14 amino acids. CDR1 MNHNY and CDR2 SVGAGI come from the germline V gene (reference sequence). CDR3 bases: TGTGCCAGCAGTATTCCGACAGCCACAGATACGCAGTATTTT. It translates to CASSIPTATDTQYF.

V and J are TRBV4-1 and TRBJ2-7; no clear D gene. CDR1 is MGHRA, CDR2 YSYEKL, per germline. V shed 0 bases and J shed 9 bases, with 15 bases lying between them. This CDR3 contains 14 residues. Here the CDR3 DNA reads TGCGCCAGCAGCCAAGATCGAAGGAACCCCTCGCAGTACTTC. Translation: CASSQDRRNPSQYF.

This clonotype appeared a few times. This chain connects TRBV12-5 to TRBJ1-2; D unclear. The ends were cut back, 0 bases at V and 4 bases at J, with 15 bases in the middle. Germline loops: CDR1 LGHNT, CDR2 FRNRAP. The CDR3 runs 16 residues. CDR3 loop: CASGLVLSEYPYGYTF. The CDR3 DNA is TGTGCTAGTGGTTTGGTACTAAGCGAATACCCCTATGGCTACACCTTC.

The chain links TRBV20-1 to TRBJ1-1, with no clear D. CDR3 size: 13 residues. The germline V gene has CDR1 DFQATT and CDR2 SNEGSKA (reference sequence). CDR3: CRAKTGGNTEAFF. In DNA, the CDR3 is TGCAGAGCAAAGACGGGTGGGAACACTGAAGCTTTCTTT.

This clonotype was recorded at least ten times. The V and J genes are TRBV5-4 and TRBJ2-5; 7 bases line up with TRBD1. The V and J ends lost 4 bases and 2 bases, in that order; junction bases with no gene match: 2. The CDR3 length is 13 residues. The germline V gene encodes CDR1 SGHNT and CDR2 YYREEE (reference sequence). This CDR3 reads CASSRDRQETQYF. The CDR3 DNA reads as TGTGCCAGCAGCCGGGACAGACAAGAGACCCAGTACTTC. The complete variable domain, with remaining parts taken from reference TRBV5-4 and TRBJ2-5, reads ETGVTQSPTHLIKTRGQQVTLRCSSQSGHNTVSWYQQALGQGPQFIFQYYREEENGRGNFPPRFSGLQFPNYSSELNVNALELDDSALYLCASSRDRQETQYFGPGTRLLVL.

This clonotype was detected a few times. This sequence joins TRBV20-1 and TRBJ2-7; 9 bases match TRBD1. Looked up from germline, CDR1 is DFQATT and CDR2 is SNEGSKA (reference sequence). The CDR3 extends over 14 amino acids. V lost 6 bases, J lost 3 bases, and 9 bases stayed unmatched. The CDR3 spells CSAVPPGQGYEQYF. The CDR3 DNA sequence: TGCAGTGCCGTCCCCCCGGGACAGGGCTACGAGCAGTACTTC.

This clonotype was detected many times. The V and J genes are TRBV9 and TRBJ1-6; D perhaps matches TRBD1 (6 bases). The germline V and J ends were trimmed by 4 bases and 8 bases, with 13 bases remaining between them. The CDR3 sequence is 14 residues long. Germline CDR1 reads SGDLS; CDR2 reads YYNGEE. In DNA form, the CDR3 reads TGTGCCAGCAGCCGCGGGACAACCGATTCACCCCTCCACTTT. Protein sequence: CASSRGTTDSPLHF.

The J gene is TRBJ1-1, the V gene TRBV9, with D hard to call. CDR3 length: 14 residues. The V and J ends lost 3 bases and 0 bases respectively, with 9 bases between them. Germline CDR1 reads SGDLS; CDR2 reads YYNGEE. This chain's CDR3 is CASSGGVMNTEAFF. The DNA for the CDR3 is TGTGCCAGCAGCGGTGGAGTCATGAACACTGAAGCTTTCTTT.

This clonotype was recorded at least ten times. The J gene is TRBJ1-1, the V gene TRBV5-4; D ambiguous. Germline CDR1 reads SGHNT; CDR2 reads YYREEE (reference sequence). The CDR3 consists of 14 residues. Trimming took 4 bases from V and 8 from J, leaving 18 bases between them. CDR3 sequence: CASSRAAGGTEAFF. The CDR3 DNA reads TGTGCCAGCAGCCGGGCGGCAGGCGGCACGGAAGCTTTCTTT.

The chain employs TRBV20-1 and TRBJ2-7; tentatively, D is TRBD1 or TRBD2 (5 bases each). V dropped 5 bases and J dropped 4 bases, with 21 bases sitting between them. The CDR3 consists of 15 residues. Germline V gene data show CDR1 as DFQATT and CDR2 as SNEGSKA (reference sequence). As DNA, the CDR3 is TGCAGTGCTGCCCCTGAGAGGGCGAGGGGATACGAGCAGTACTTC. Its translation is CSAAPERARGYEQYF.

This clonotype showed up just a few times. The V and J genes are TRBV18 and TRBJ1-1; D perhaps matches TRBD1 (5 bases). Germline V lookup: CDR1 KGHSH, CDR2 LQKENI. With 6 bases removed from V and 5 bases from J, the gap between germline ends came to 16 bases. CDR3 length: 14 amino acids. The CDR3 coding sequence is TGTGCCAGCTCGCCTGGGCATGGGGGGACTGAAGCTTTCTTT. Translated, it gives CASSPGHGGTEAFF.

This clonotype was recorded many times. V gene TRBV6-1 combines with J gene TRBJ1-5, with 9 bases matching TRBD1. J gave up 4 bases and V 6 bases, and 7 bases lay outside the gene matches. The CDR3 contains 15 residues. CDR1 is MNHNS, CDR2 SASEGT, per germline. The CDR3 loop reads CASSPGTGLNQPQHF. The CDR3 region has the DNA TGTGCCAGCAGCCCTGGGACAGGGCTGAATCAGCCCCAGCATTTT.

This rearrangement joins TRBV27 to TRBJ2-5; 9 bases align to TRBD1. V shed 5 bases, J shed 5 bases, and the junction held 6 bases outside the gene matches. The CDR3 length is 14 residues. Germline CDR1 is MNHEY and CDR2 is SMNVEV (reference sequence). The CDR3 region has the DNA TGTGCCAGCAGTCTACAGGGGGCACAGGAGACCCAGTACTTC. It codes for CASSLQGAQETQYF.

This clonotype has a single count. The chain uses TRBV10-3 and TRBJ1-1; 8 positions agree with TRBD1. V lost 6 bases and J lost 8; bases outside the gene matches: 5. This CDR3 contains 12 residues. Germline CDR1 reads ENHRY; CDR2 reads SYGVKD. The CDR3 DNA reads TGTGCCATCAGCCCACAGGGGGACGAAGCTTTCTTT. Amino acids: CAISPQGDEAFF.

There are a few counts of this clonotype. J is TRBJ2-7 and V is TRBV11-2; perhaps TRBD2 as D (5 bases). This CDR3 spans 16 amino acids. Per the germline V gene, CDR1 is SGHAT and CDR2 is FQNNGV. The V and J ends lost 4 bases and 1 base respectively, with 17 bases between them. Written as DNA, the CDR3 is TGTGCCAGCAGCTCCCGGACCGCCGGAGGATCCTACGAGCAGTACTTC. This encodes CASSSRTAGGSYEQYF. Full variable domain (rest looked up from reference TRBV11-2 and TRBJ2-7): EAGVAQSPRYKIIEKRQSVAFWCNPISGHATLYWYQQILGQGPKLLIQFQNNGVVDDSQLPKDRFSAERLKGVDSTLKIQPAKLEDSAVYLCASSSRTAGGSYEQYFGPGTRLTVT.

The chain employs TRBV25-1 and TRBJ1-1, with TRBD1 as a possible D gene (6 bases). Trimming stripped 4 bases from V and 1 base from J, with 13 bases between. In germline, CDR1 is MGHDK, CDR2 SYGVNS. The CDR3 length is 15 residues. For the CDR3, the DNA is TGTGCCAGCAGTGGAGCCAGGGGAGAGAACACTGAAGCTTTCTTT. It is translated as CASSGARGENTEAFF.

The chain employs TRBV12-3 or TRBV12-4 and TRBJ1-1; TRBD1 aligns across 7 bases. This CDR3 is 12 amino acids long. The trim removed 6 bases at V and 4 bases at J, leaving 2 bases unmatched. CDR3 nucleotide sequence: TGTGCCAGCAGGCGACAGGGCACTGAAGCTTTCTTT. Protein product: CASRRQGTEAFF.

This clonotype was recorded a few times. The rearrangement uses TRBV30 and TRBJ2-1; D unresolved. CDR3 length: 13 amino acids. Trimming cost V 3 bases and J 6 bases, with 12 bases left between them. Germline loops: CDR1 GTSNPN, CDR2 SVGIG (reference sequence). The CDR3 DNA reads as TGTGCCTGGAGCCCCGGGCAGTCCAATGAGCAGTTCTTC. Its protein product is CAWSPGQSNEQFF.

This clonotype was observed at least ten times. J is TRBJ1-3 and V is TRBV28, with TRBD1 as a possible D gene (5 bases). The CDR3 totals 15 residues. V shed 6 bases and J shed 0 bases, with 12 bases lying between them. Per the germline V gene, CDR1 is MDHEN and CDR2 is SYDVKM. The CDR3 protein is CASSLRASSGNTIYF. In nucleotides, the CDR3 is TGTGCCAGCAGCCTCAGGGCCAGCTCTGGAAACACCATATATTTT.

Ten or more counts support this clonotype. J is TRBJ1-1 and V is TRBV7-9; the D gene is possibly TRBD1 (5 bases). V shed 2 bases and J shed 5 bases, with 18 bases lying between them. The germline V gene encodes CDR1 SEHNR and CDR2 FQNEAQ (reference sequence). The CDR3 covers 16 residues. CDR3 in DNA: TGTGCCAGCAGCTTACTCAGGACGGGGGAACGGACTGAAGCTTTCTTT. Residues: CASSLLRTGERTEAFF.

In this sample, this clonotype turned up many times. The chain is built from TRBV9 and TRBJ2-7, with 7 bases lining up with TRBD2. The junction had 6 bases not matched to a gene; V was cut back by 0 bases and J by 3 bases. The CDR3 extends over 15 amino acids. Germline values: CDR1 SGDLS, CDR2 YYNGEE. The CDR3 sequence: CASSVEGSGFYEQYF. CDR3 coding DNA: TGTGCCAGCAGCGTAGAAGGTAGCGGGTTCTACGAGCAGTACTTC.

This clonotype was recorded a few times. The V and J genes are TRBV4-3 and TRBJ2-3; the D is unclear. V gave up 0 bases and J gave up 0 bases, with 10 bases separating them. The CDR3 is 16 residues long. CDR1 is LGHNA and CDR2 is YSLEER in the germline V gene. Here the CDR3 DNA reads TGCGCCAGCAGCCAAGATAGTACTCCTAGCACAGATACGCAGTATTTT. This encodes CASSQDSTPSTDTQYF.

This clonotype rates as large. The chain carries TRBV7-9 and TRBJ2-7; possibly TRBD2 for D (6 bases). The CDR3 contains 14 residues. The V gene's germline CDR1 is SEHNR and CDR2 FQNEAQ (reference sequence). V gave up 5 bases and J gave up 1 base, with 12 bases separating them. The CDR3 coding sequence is TGTGCCAGCAGCCCCGGAGGGCTTTCCTACGAGCAGTACTTC. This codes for CASSPGGLSYEQYF.

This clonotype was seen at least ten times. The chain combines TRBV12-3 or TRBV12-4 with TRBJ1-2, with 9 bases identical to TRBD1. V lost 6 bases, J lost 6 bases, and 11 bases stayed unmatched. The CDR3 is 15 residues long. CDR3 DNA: TGTGCCAGCAGCTATTCCGGGACAGGGAACGATGGCTACACCTTC. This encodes CASSYSGTGNDGYTF.

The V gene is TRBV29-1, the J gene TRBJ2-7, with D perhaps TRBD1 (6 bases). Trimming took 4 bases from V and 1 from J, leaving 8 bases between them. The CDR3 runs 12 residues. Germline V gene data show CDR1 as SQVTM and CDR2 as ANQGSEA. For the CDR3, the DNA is TGCAGCGTTGGAGGGGGATCCTACGAGCAGTACTTC. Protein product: CSVGGGSYEQYF.

The CDR3 coding sequence is TGTGCCAGCAGCTCTCCTGCCGGGACAGGGGGCAAAGAGACCCAGTACTTC. Its protein product is CASSSPAGTGGKETQYF. V is TRBV7-2 and J is TRBJ2-5; TRBD1 matches 12 bases. V lost 4 bases and J lost 3; bases outside the gene matches: 9. This CDR3 spans 17 amino acids. Germline CDR1 SGHTA, CDR2 FQGNSA.

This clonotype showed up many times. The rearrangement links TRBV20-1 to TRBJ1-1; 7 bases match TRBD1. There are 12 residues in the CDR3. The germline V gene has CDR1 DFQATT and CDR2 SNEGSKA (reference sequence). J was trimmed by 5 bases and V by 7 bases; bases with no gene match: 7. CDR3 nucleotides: TGCAGTGGACAGGGAGGGGGTACTGAAGCTTTCTTT. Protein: CSGQGGGTEAFF.

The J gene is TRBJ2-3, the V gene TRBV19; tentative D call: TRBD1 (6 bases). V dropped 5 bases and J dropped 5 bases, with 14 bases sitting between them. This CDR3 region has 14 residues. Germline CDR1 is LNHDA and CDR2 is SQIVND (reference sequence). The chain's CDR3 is CASSPGQMGDTQYF. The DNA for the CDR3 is TGTGCCAGTAGTCCCGGACAGATGGGAGATACGCAGTATTTT.